The entry below gives a single T cell receptor (beta chain) sequence along with its context. There is no known antigen for this receptor. No clone much larger than this one lies a single base away; base qualities are absent. TCR CDR3 regions were amplified from genomic DNA by multiplex PCR using the deep immunoSEQ assay. For each cell subset, the extracted genomic DNA was distributed evenly across all wells of several immunoSEQ 96-well plates, and each plate served as one replicate. For sorted subsets, approximately 190 ng genomic DNA, equal to approximately 30,000 T cell genomes, was loaded into each replicate PCR. Purified libraries were quantified with a Qubit 3.0 fluorometer, sized on a Bioanalyzer 2100, and re-quantified with the KAPA Library Quantification kit. Every immunoSEQ 96-well plate was sequenced on a separate single-read 150-cycle Illumina NextSeq 550 flow cell. The study's processing was this. Because the immunoSEQ output included only junctional sequences and no quality scores, the filtering could not be the same as the filtering used for full-length reads. Sequences were annotated with PyIR, a Python wrapper for IgBLAST v1.9, and V/J genes and CDR3 were assigned using IMGT germline references. Reads were filtered out if the reads had weak V/J assignments (E-value above 1e-6), no CDR3, stop codons, out-of-frame junctions, or ambiguous translated residues. A V3J clonotype was defined by an identical inferred V gene, J gene, and CDR3 amino acid sequence. The percentage overlap between two repertoires was calculated by dividing the number of shared unique clonotypes by the size of the smaller repertoire. Richness of each repertoire was evaluated using RTK rarefaction, the Chao1 estimator, and Recon v2.1 estimates of unobserved clonotypes. Generation probabilities were computed with OLGA for all TCRbeta clonotypes obtained by the gDNA method from four donors. This immuneACCESS table, as held by TCRdb, lists in-frame sequences with V and J called but not all clones. Of the missing ones, under half trace to an unresolved V gene in checked studies; the others have no known cause. The DNA gave D and trimming, while V, J and clone size come from that table. The sample contains a few hundred thousand clones, about nine tenths of them found a single time. About 17% of the sample lies in the top ten.

This sample was included in a study of shared clonotypes between healthy human individuals (dated by TCRdb to about 2020). In the study overall: Three men and a couple of women, aged 18 to 49 years, made up the cohort. Leukapheresis yielded between about 0.8 and 9.5 billion PBMCs per donor. For each donor, CD4 naive and CD4 memory were each run on three plates, CD8 naive on two plates, and CD8 memory on one plate. To increase sequencing depth and limit assay-specific biases, different laboratories used diverse techniques to prepare libraries and sequence TCR repertoires. To estimate repertoire size and how much clonotypes are shared between individuals, the study performed deep sequencing of blood TCR repertoires from roughly five healthy adults. What the study reported, not specific to this receptor: Pairwise subsampling indicated that sequencing depth was expected to affect the degree of clonotype sharing among donors. Only blood was sampled, and tissue TCR repertoires likely differ from those in blood. Naive subsets generally had larger estimated clonotype richness than memory subsets. The small number of donors limited the genetic and exposure-history diversity represented. Rarefaction of sorted-subset datasets indicated incomplete sequencing despite the large sequencing depth. When a handful of donors were compared, the shared fraction of clonotypes was about 5.5% for naive CD4, about 4% for naive CD8, 2.3% for memory CD4, and 0.4% for memory CD8. Compared with non-shared clonotypes, the clonotypes found in all four sorted-subset donors had higher generation probabilities.

Relative to germline, V is 4 bases shorter and J is 7 bases shorter, with 19 bases between their ends. CDR1 is given as MNHEY and CDR2 as SMNVEV, both from the germline V gene (reference sequence). The CDR3 spans 16 residues, from the cysteine through the phenylalanine. The entry retains the CDR3 DNA only, 48 bases that are in frame from base 1. Healthy HIV-negative adults with no recently reported acute infections or vaccinations were included as donors. Only Caucasian adults living in Nashville, Tennessee, USA were represented among the donors. CD8 memory samples were composed of magnetically selected CD45RO+ cells combined with CCR7-negative CD45RA+ effector memory (TemRA) cells. Blood was collected by leukapheresis, and PBMCs were isolated by Ficoll-Histopaque density gradient centrifugation and then cryopreserved in liquid nitrogen vapor phase. Analytical flow cytometry was used to check the purity and quantity of every magnetically sorted T cell population. Genomic DNA was isolated from each sorted fraction and quantified by UV absorbance on a Nanodrop 2000c.

The origin of this receptor is a man aged 18 to 30 in good health. Recombination joined TRBV27 with TRBJ2-2; TRBD2 is perhaps the D gene, given 6 matching bases. The sequenced material came from memory CD8+ T cells sorted from blood. The cell subset or site label corresponds to: CD45RO+ cells pooled with CCR7-negative TemRA cells. CDR3 region: CASSSRDGGTGGELFF. The sequenced DNA is TGTGCCAGCAGTTCGCGGGACGGAGGAACGGGCGGGGAGCTGTTTTTT.